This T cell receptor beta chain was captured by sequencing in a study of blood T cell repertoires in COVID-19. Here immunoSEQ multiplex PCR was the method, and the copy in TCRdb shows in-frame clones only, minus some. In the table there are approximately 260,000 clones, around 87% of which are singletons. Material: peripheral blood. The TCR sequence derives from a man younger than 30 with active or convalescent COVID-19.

CDR3 coding DNA: TGTGCCAGCAGTTTGACAGCCTACACTGAAGCTTTCTTT. Amino acids: CASSLTAYTEAFF. This chain links TRBV12-3 or TRBV12-4 with TRBJ1-1, with D possibly TRBD1 on 5 matching bases. Trimming pared 3 bases from V and 3 bases from J, leaving 8 bases between. CDR3 length: 13 amino acids.